This T cell receptor (beta chain) stems from a study of blood T cell repertoires in COVID-19. Data came from immunoSEQ multiplex PCR; TCRdb stores just in-frame clones and leaves some out. Of roughly 130,000 clones listed, about 76% are singletons. The germline V gene encodes CDR1 SGHAT and CDR2 FQNNGV. This CDR3 is 14 amino acids long. V lost 5 bases to trimming and J lost 3 bases; unmatched junction nucleotides: 4. The specimen sequenced was peripheral blood. The chain employs TRBV11-2 and TRBJ1-5; 7 nucleotides align to TRBD1. The clonotype was recovered from a man older than 75 with acute or convalescent COVID-19. The CDR3 here is CASSKGQFNQPQHF. The CDR3, as DNA: TGTGCCAGCAGCAAGGGACAGTTCAATCAGCCCCAGCATTTT.